This paragraph reports one TCR beta chain. This clonotype was seen ten or more times. Its antigen target is currently unknown. Base qualities are missing; no much larger clone stands one base away. The germline V gene yields MDHEN for CDR1 and SYDVKM for CDR2. The CDR3 numbers 13 residues from cysteine through phenylalanine. Only the CDR3 part of the read is kept: 39 bases, read in frame from the first base. V is pared back by 10 bases and J by 2 bases, with 12 bases lying between the germline termini. Libraries were made using 5' RACE. These reads were obtained on an Illumina HiSeq 2000. A universal primer binding site was introduced by template switching, and a unique molecular identifier was present in the final cDNA, enabling accurate counting of TCR cDNA molecules. First-strand cDNA for TCR alpha and beta chains was synthesized from specific primers in the conserved constant-segment region. To control for contamination, every cDNA library carried two barcodes: a SMART-Mk sample barcode plus Illumina barcodes. Two successive PCR steps introduced TruSeq adapter sequences along with Illumina sample barcodes. The TCR alpha and beta cDNA libraries were sequenced on the Illumina HiSeq platform using custom primers. On the authors' methods: Raw reads were processed with MiGEC to extract unique molecular identifiers, and MiXCR was used to determine CDR3 positions. For each individual, recombination models were inferred using an EM algorithm with the repgenHMM and IGoR tools. The tcR package in R was used for shared clonotype analysis, with sharing normalized by the product of cloneset sizes. To study raw recombination without the effects of thymic and clonal selection, out-of-frame nonproductive sequences were analyzed. The public reads were quality trimmed at Q25 with fastp and then assembled into clones with MiXCR by TCRdb, keeping productive beta chains. CDR3 protein sequences are deduplicated, and each keeps its most common genes and DNA. The V and J calls were not made by the authors but by TCRdb's processing. This sample lists about 430,000 distinct CDR3 sequences; roughly 20% were detected once. The ten top clones hold around 12% of the sample.

Every donor was a healthy Caucasian. The study also sequenced three unrelated non-twin adults: a male aged 18 to 30, a male aged 50 to 59 and a female aged 50 to 59. Using Miltenyi CD45RO+ enrichment and human naive T-cell isolation kits, memory (CD45RO+) and naive T cells were isolated from PBMC. This entry is derived from a study of identical twins (dated by TCRdb to the mid-2010s). Background for the entire study: To test whether fetal clonotypes persist, this study deep-sequenced TCR alpha and beta repertoires from monozygotic twins, from unrelated adults of various ages, and from cord blood. To rule out contamination, replicate twin experiments were performed at different times with different library preparation protocols.

Overall study results and their limits: Compared with coincidental sharing between unrelated individuals, out-of-frame TCR alpha sequences shared between twins had an excess of sequences with low generation probability. Invariant T cells such as MAIT and iNKT could partly confound zero-insertion analyses, though diverse VJ usage argued against this for most clonotypes. Abundant cord blood beta clonotypes had fewer insertions, young adult naive repertoires showed a similar but weaker trend, and memory repertoires showed no such trend. Recombination models systematically underestimated out-of-frame TCR alpha sharing in monozygotic twins but agreed with sharing between unrelated individuals. In beta out-of-frame sequences, excess twin sharing was weaker, because having fewer shared sequences lowered the signal-to-noise ratio. Because the same donors could not be followed over many years, the conclusions depended on cross-sectional statistical analysis.

Source material: naive T cells sorted from blood. This specimen's cell subset or site label, interpreted: cells isolated with a human naive T-cell isolation kit. This clonotype originated in a man aged 50 to 60 in good health. This sequence uses TRBV28 and TRBJ1-5; a tentative D call is TRBD1 (5 bases match). The DNA sequence is as follows: TGTGCCACAACCAGGGTAGGCAATCAGCCCCAGCATTTT. It encodes CATTRVGNQPQHF.